These 12 T cell receptor beta chains were sequenced from one sample in a study of tumor-infiltrating lymphocytes in localized non-small cell lung cancer. Clones were read by immunoSEQ multiplex PCR, and TCRdb kept only the in-frame ones, dropping some. This sample has about 11,000 clones, with about 69% found just once. Sequenced: lung tumor tissue. The receptors derive from a human donor with non-small cell lung cancer.

The chain uses TRBV9 and TRBJ2-2; tentatively, D is TRBD2 (6 bases). The V end was cut by 3 bases, the J end by 7 bases, with 19 bases between. The CDR3 runs to 16 residues. Germline lookup yields CDR1 SGDLS and CDR2 YYNGEE. CDR3 amino acids: CASSDAGPGGGGELFF. The CDR3 DNA reads as TGTGCCAGCAGCGATGCGGGCCCCGGGGGTGGCGGGGAGCTGTTTTTT.

This clone was found once. The chain employs TRBV21-1 and TRBJ1-1. TRBV21-1 is listed as a pseudogene. The CDR3 runs to 15 residues. The CDR3 is CASLGRVISTLKAFF. The CDR3 DNA sequence: TGTGCCAGTTTGGGGAGGGTCATTTCGACCCTGAAAGCTTTCTTT.

The chain links TRBV29-1 to TRBJ2-2, with D perhaps given as TRBD1 or TRBD2 (5 bases each). The CDR3 sequence is 12 residues long. CDR1 and CDR2 (germline): SQVTM, ANQGSEA. V was clipped by 4 bases and J by 5 bases, with 8 bases between them. Written as DNA, the CDR3 is TGCAGCGTTGGAGGGGCGACCGGGGAGCTGTTTTTT. This sequence encodes CSVGGATGELFF.

The rearrangement joins TRBV18 to TRBJ1-2; D is ambiguous. This CDR3 has 13 residues. V gave up 3 bases and J gave up 8 bases, with 13 bases separating them. CDR1 is KGHSH, CDR2 LQKENI, per germline. The CDR3 bases are TGTGCCAGCTCACCGAGACCGCACGAGGGCTACACCTTC. It encodes CASSPRPHEGYTF.

The chain is built from TRBV18 and TRBJ2-1, with D possibly TRBD2 on 5 matching bases. The ends were cut back, 2 bases at V and 0 bases at J, with 14 bases in the middle. Germline V gives CDR1 KGHSH, CDR2 LQKENI. The CDR3 runs to 17 residues. The CDR3 is CASSPVLSASSYNEQFF. CDR3 DNA sequence: TGTGCCAGCTCACCAGTCCTTAGCGCAAGCTCCTACAATGAGCAGTTCTTC.

The V gene is TRBV7-2, the J gene TRBJ2-7, with 7 positions matching TRBD2. The CDR3 sequence is 14 residues long. CDR1 SGHTA and CDR2 FQGNSA come from the germline V gene. Losses at the gene ends were 5 bases for V and 5 bases for J; bases not matched to a gene: 9. The DNA of the CDR3 is TGTGCCAGCAGCCTTCGGCTAGCGGCAAACGAGCAGTACTTC. The encoded protein is CASSLRLAANEQYF.

This rearrangement joins TRBV2 to TRBJ2-2; D gene unclear. The CDR3 totals 13 residues. Germline V gene lookup returns CDR1 SNHLY and CDR2 FYNNEI. The V and J ends lost 5 bases and 6 bases respectively, with 10 bases between them. The CDR3 loop is CASSLRFSGELFF. DNA for the CDR3: TGTGCCAGCAGTCTCAGGTTTTCCGGGGAGCTGTTTTTT.

The rearrangement links TRBV7-9 to TRBJ1-2; maybe TRBD1 (6 bases). Germline lookup yields CDR1 SEHNR and CDR2 FQNEAQ (reference sequence). The V gene lost 1 base and the J gene lost 6 bases, with 9 bases spanning the gap. The CDR3 contains 13 residues. The CDR3, as DNA: TGTGCCAGCAGCTTAGACAGGGTGGATGGCTACACCTTC. It is translated as CASSLDRVDGYTF.

V and J are TRBV10-2 and TRBJ1-1; D ambiguous. CDR3 length: 14 amino acids. V was clipped by 1 base and J by 0 bases, with 6 bases between them. CDR1 and CDR2 from the germline V gene are WSHSY and SAAADI. CDR3 loop: CASSEFTVNTEAFF. The CDR3 DNA sequence: TGCGCCAGCAGTGAGTTTACAGTGAACACTGAAGCTTTCTTT.

The DNA of the CDR3 is TGTGCCAGCACCCCTCCCCCAGGGGGCACTGAAGCTTTCTTT. This codes for CASTPPPGGTEAFF. J is TRBJ1-1 and V is TRBV7-9; TRBD1 matches 7 bases. The CDR3 runs 14 residues. The V and J ends lost 7 bases and 4 bases, in that order; junction bases with no gene match: 9. CDR1 is SEHNR, CDR2 FQNEAQ, per germline (reference sequence).

This clone came up a few times. The chain combines TRBV13 with TRBJ2-7; TRBD1 matches 10 bases. J lost 1 base, V lost 5 bases, and 8 bases had no gene match. Germline CDR1 and CDR2: PRHDT and FYEKMQ (reference sequence). The CDR3 loop spans 16 amino acids. CDR3 coding DNA: TGTGCCAGCAGCAGGAGGACAGGGGGAACTTCCTACGAGCAGTACTTC. This sequence encodes CASSRRTGGTSYEQYF.

The rearrangement joins TRBV6-5 to TRBJ1-1; unclear D gene. The CDR3 spans 14 residues. V shed 6 bases and J shed 1 base, with 12 bases lying between them. Looked up from germline, CDR1 is MNHEY and CDR2 is SVGAGI. In DNA form, the CDR3 reads TGTGCCAGCAGAATATCGGGCGGGAACACTGAAGCTTTCTTT. This codes for CASRISGGNTEAFF.